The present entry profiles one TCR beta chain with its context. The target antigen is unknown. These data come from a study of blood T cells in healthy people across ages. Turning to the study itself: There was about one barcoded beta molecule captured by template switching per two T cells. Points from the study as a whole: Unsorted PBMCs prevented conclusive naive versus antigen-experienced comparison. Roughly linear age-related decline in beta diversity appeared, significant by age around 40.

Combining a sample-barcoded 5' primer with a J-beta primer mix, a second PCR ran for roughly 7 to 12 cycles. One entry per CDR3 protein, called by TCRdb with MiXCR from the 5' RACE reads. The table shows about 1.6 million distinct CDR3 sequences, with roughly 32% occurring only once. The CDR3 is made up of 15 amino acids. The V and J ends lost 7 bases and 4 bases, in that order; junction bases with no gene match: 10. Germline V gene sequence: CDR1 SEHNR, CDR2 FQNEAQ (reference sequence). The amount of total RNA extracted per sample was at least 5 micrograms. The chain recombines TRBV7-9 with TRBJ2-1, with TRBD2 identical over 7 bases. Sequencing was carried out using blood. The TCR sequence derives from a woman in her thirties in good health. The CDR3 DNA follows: TGTGCCAGCACCGAAGGGCTAGCGGAATACAATGAGCAGTTCTTC. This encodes CASTEGLAEYNEQFF.